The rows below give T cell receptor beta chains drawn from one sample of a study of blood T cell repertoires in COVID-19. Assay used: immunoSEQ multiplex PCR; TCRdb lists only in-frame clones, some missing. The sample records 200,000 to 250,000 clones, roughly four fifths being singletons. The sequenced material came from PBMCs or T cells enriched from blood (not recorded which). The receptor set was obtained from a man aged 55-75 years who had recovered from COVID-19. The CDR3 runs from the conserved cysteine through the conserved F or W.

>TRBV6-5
CASSPPGRREDEQYF
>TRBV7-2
CASSLPLGGGTKETQYF
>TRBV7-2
CASSLVGGNAYEQYF
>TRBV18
CASSKGDIGYGYTF
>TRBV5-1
CASSPEGAANEKLFF
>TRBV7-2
CASRPRTDLSSPLHF
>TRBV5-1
CASSLAQGANTEAFF
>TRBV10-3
CAIGGSNYGYTF
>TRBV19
CASSIVNRVSKNIQYF
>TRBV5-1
CASSFGQGPQETQYF
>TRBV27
CASMPGSSYNEQFF
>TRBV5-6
CASSFFSGVAGNTIYF
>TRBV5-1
CASSEQGPEAFF
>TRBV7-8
CASSLRWSPPGNTIYF
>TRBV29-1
CSARTGTGELFF
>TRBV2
CASSSGTRADGYTF
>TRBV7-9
CASSPSGAGGDTQYF
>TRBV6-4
CASSENAGTANTEAFF
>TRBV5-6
CASTHRRPNSGNTIYF
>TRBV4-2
CASSQQSSGRTDTQYF
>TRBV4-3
CASSQDDRTNTEAFF
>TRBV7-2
CASSDSRGRSSGNTIYF
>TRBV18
CASSPIGTGQHEQFF
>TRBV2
CASSDWGSSGGYTF
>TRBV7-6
CASSLASLAETGELFF
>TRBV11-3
CASSRLRSSYEQYF
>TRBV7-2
CASSSRRQTGGVETQYF
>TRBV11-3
CASSLGRFGQGATDTQYF
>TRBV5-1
CASSTGDYGYTF
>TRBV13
CASSPRSVYEQYF
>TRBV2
CASSVVVSGGASTDTQYF
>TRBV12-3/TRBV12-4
CASSNTYGYTF
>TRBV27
CASSLSRQVQETQYF
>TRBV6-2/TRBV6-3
CASSWTGVETQYF
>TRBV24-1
CATSNGGNTGELFF
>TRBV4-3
CASSQDTGPGELFF
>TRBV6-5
CASSYGSSITGELFF
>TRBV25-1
CASSGTFRGATEAFF
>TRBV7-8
CASSVTVGQPQHF
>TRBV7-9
CASSKTGLETQYF
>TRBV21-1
CASSNPRAGGSNQPQHF
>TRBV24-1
CATSDGTGGGNQPQHF
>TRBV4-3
CASSQDRAGGPQETQYF
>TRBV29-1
CSVEKTGTDTQYF
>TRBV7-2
CASSLDRGLETQYF
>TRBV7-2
CASSLTGDEQYF
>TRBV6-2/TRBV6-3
CASSRSTVNTEAFF
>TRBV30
CAWRVPGLAGQETQYF
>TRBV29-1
CSGGQGFAEQFF
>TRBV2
CASCPRPGGPYGYTF
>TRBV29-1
CSVEGTGGAANTGELFF
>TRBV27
CASSRDRTYNEQFF
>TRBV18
CASSPILQQGNTEAFF
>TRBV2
CASSEMRVEWQYF
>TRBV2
CASSDQGRNQPQHF